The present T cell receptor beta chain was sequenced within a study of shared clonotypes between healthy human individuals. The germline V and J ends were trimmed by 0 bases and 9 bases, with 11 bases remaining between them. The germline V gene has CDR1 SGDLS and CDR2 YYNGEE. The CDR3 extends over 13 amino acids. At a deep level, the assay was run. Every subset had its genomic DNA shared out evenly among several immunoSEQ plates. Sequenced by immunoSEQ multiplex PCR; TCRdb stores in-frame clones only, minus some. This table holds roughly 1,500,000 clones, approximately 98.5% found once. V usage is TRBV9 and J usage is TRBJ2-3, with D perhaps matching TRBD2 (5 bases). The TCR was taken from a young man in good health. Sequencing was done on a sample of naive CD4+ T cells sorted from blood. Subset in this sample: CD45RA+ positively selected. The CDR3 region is CASSVGESRTQYF. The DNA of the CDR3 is TGTGCCAGCAGCGTAGGGGAGTCACGCACGCAGTATTTT.